The 16 T cell receptor beta chains listed next were all sequenced from one sample in a study of regulatory T cells in long-lasting Graves disease. Noted time point: persistent/refractory GD, antithyroid drugs over 5 years with positive TRAb. PBMCs provided the RNA from which the TCR library was made. Arm-PCR with iRepertoire HTBI primers amplified the CDR3 regions for these TCR beta libraries. MiXCR, run by TCRdb on the multiplex PCR reads, gives a single entry per CDR3 protein. The sample contains approximately 440,000 distinct CDR3 sequences, around 20% of which appear only once. Sequencing used peripheral blood mononuclear cells (PBMCs), obtained when the disease was refractory, from a patient treated with antithyroid drugs. The origin of the receptors is a female donor with Graves disease.

The genes are TRBV27 and TRBJ1-2; D unclear. Germline V lookup: CDR1 MNHEY, CDR2 SMNVEV (reference sequence). V lost 3 bases to trimming and J lost 7 bases, with 12 bases between them. CDR3 length: 13 residues. CDR3 DNA sequence: TGTGCCAGCAGTTTCGGTTCAGGTGCTGGCTACACCTTC. The encoded protein is CASSFGSGAGYTF.

This clonotype was seen only a few times. The V call is TRBV10-3, the J call TRBJ2-7, with D unresolved. The V end lost 9 bases, the J end lost 0 bases, and 9 bases lay between the germline ends. This CDR3 comprises 12 residues. The V gene's germline CDR1 is ENHRY and CDR2 SYGVKD. The CDR3 sequence is CAIGIHSYEQYF. The CDR3 DNA follows: TGTGCCATAGGGATACACTCCTACGAGCAGTACTTC.

This chain links TRBV20-1 with TRBJ2-7; D is perhaps TRBD1 or TRBD2 (5 bases each). Trimming stripped 1 base from V and 0 bases from J, with 13 bases between. The germline V gene encodes CDR1 DFQATT and CDR2 SNEGSKA (reference sequence). This CDR3 region has 15 residues. CDR3 in amino acids: CSARGVWGSSYEQYF. CDR3 nucleotides: TGCAGTGCTAGAGGGGTGTGGGGGAGCTCCTACGAGCAGTACTTC.

This clonotype was counted only a few times. The chain joins TRBV10-3 to TRBJ1-4; unclear D gene. The CDR3 has 14 residues. Trimming stripped 3 bases from V and 6 bases from J, with 11 bases between. Germline CDR1 is ENHRY and CDR2 is SYGVKD. CDR3: CAISDPLGDEKLFF. The CDR3 region has the DNA TGTGCCATCAGTGACCCATTGGGAGATGAAAAACTGTTTTTT.

V usage is TRBV19 and J usage is TRBJ2-4; 11 bases line up with TRBD2. CDR1 is LNHDA, CDR2 SQIVND, per germline (reference sequence). This CDR3 contains 14 residues. V dropped 0 bases and J dropped 8; count of bases not matched to a gene: 0. CDR3 in amino acids: CASSIETSGDIQYF. The DNA of the CDR3 is TGTGCCAGTAGTATAGAGACTAGCGGGGACATTCAGTACTTC.

Many counts were recorded for this clonotype. The chain recombines TRBV5-6 with TRBJ2-7; D is perhaps TRBD1 or TRBD2 (5 bases each). The ends were cut back, 4 bases at V and 3 bases at J, with 17 bases in the middle. This CDR3 is 15 amino acids long. Germline assignment: CDR1 SGHDT and CDR2 YYEEEE. Here the CDR3 DNA reads TGTGCCAGCAGCAATACCGGGACGGTATTCTACGAGCAGTACTTC. This codes for CASSNTGTVFYEQYF. The entire variable domain, with the rest obtained from reference TRBV5-6 and TRBJ2-7, is as follows: DAGVTQSPTHLIKTRGQQVTLRCSPKSGHDTVSWYQQALGQGPQFIFQYYEEEERQRGNFPDRFSGHQFPNYSSELNVNALLLGDSALYLCASSNTGTVFYEQYFGPGTRLTVT.

Note on this clonotype: Its ends do not fully match the called genes, so a read error is possible. V is TRBV7-9 and J is TRBJ1-2; 7 positions match TRBD1. Germline assignment: CDR1 SEHNR and CDR2 FQNEAQ (reference sequence). The CDR3 runs to 16 residues. For the CDR3, the DNA is TGTGCCAGCAGCTGGACCCGAGAGGGGGCGGGATATGGCTACGCCTTC. It yields the protein CASSWTREGAGYGYAF. Complete variable domain (other parts from reference TRBV7-9 and TRBJ1-2): DTGVSQNPRHKITKRGQNVTFRCDPISEHNRLYWYRQTLGQGPEFLTYFQNEAQLEKSRLLSDRFSAERPKGSFSTLEIQRTEQGDSAMYLCASSWTREGAGYGYAFGSGTRLTVV.

V and J are TRBV29-1 and TRBJ2-7; TRBD2 might be the D (6 bases). V lost 5 bases and J lost 1, with 9 bases in between. This CDR3 has 12 residues. Germline V lookup: CDR1 SQVTM, CDR2 ANQGSEA. DNA of the CDR3: TGCAGCGTTACGGAGGGGTCCTACGAGCAGTACTTC. Translating it yields CSVTEGSYEQYF.

This clonotype was seen only a few times. The chain is built from TRBV20-1 and TRBJ2-4, with D perhaps TRBD1 (5 bases). The V gene's germline CDR1 is DFQATT and CDR2 SNEGSKA (reference sequence). V was shortened by 6 bases and J by 1 base, with 13 bases between the two germline ends. The CDR3 is 14 amino acids. The CDR3 DNA reads TGCAGTGCCCGACAGTCCGGGGCCAAAAACATTCAGTACTTC. This codes for CSARQSGAKNIQYF.

In this sample, this clonotype turned up a few times. The chain has TRBV7-2 and TRBJ1-5; D is unclear. V was shortened by 2 bases and J by 7 bases, with 9 bases between the two germline ends. CDR3 length: 13 amino acids. Germline V gene sequence: CDR1 SGHTA, CDR2 FQGNSA. The chain's CDR3 is CASSLSSIQPQHF. CDR3 DNA: TGTGCCAGCAGCTTAAGTTCCATCCAGCCCCAGCATTTT.

This chain links TRBV6-1 with TRBJ1-3; D is possibly TRBD1 (6 bases). Trimming shortened V by 7 bases and J by 0 bases, and 10 bases separated the two germline ends. CDR3 length equals 14 residues. CDR1 and CDR2 (germline): MNHNS, SASEGT. CDR3 sequence reads: CASNGQNSGNTIYF. For the CDR3, the DNA is TGTGCCAGCAATGGACAGAACTCTGGAAACACCATATATTTT.

This clonotype was detected a few times. This chain uses TRBV11-3 with TRBJ1-1, with D hard to call. The CDR3 is made up of 15 amino acids. Germline V gene data show CDR1 as SGHNT and CDR2 as YENEEA. Trimming took 3 bases from V and 5 from J, leaving 16 bases between them. CDR3 DNA: TGTGCCAGCAGCTTTACTAGCCTCCCGGGGACTGAAGCTTTCTTT. Protein: CASSFTSLPGTEAFF.

This clonotype was recorded at least ten times. V gene TRBV12-3 or TRBV12-4 combines with J gene TRBJ1-1; TRBD1 might be the D (6 bases). V lost 3 bases to trimming and J lost 4 bases, with 15 bases between them. The CDR3 length is 15 residues. CDR3 in amino acids: CASSFIGGRATEAFF. Written as DNA, the CDR3 is TGTGCCAGCAGTTTTATAGGGGGGCGGGCCACTGAAGCTTTCTTT.

V and J are TRBV5-1 and TRBJ1-1, with 8 nucleotides matching TRBD1. CDR3 length equals 16 residues. V dropped 0 bases and J dropped 2; count of bases not matched to a gene: 6. Germline V gives CDR1 SGHRS, CDR2 YFSETQ. The CDR3 protein is CASSLAMDRVNTEAFF. The CDR3 region has the DNA TGCGCCAGCAGCTTGGCCATGGACAGGGTCAACACTGAAGCTTTCTTT.

The table lists this clonotype with a few counts. The V call is TRBV7-2, the J call TRBJ2-7; 7 bases are a match to TRBD2. The CDR3 extends over 15 amino acids. From germline, CDR1 is SGHTA and CDR2 FQGNSA. Trimming cost V 5 bases and J 1 base; bases outside gene matches: 8. CDR3 sequence (DNA): TGTGCCAGCAGCCAGAGCGGGACTAAGTCCTACGAGCAGTACTTC. Translation gives CASSQSGTKSYEQYF.

The chain employs TRBV19 and TRBJ2-5; tentatively, D is TRBD1 or TRBD2 (5 bases each). This CDR3 spans 14 amino acids. V was shortened by 7 bases and J by 4 bases, with 16 bases between the two germline ends. Per germline, CDR1 LNHDA and CDR2 SQIVND (reference sequence). CDR3 in amino acids: CASKGPRSSETQYF. The CDR3 coding sequence is TGTGCCAGTAAGGGACCGAGGAGTTCAGAGACCCAGTACTTC.